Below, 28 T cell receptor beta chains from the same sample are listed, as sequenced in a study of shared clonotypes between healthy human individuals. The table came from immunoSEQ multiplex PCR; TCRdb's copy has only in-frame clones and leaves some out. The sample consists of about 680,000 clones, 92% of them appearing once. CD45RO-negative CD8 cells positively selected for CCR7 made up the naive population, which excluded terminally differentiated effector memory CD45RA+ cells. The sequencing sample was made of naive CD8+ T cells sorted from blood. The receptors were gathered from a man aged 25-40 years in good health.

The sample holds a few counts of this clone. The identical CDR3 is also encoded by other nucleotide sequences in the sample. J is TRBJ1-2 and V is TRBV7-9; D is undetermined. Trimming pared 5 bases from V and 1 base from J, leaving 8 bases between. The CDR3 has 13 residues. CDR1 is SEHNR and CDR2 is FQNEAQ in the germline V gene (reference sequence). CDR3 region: CASSLDGNYGYTF. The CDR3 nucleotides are TGTGCCAGCAGCCTCGACGGTAACTATGGCTACACCTTC.

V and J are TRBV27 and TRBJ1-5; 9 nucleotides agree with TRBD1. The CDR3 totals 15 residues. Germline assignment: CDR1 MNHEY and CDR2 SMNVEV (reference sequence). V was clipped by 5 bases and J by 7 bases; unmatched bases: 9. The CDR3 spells CASSPLQGARQPQHF. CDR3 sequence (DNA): TGTGCCAGCAGTCCTCTACAGGGGGCAAGGCAGCCCCAGCATTTT.

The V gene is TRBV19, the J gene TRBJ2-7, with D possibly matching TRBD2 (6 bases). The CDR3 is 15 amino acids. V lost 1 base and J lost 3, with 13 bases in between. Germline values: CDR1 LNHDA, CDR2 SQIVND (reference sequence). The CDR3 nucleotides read TGTGCCAGTAGTATAGTCCCCGGGGGAAACTACGAGCAGTACTTC. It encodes CASSIVPGGNYEQYF.

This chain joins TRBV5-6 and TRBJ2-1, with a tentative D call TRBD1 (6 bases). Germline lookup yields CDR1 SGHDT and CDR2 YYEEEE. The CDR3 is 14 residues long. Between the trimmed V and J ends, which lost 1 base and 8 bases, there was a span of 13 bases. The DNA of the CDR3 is TGTGCCAGCAGCTTGACAGGGATGGGCGATGAGCAGTTCTTC. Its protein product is CASSLTGMGDEQFF.

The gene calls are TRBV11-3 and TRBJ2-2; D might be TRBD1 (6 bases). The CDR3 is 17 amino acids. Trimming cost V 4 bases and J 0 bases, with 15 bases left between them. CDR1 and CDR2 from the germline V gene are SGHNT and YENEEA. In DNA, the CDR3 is TGTGCCAGCAGCTCCATAGGACAGACGGCGAACACCGGGGAGCTGTTTTTT. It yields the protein CASSSIGQTANTGELFF.

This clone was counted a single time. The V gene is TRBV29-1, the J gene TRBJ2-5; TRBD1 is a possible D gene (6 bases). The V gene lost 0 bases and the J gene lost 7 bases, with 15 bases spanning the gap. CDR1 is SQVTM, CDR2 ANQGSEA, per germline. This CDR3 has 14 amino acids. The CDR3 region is CSVEDPTGFLTQYF. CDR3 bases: TGCAGCGTTGAAGATCCCACAGGGTTCCTGACCCAGTACTTC.

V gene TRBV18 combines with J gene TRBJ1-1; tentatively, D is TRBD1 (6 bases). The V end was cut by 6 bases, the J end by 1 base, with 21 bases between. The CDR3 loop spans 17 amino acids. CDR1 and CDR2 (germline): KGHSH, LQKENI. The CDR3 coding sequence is TGTGCCAGCTCCCCGCCTCTCCGGGGGCAGAAGAACACTGAAGCTTTCTTT. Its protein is CASSPPLRGQKNTEAFF.

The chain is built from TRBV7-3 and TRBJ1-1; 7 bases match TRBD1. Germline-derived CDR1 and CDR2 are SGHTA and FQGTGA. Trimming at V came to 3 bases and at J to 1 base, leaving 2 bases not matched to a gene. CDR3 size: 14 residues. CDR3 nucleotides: TGTGCCAGCAGCTTTGGGACAGCGAACACTGAAGCTTTCTTT. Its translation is CASSFGTANTEAFF.

For the CDR3, the DNA is TGCGCCAGCAGCCAAGGTCCAGGGCAGGGCACTGAAGCTTTCTTT. It codes for CASSQGPGQGTEAFF. The chain uses TRBV4-1 and TRBJ1-1; TRBD1 might be the D (5 bases). Germline V gene lookup returns CDR1 MGHRA and CDR2 YSYEKL. V was shortened by 1 base and J by 4 bases, with 13 bases between the two germline ends. The CDR3 is made up of 15 amino acids.

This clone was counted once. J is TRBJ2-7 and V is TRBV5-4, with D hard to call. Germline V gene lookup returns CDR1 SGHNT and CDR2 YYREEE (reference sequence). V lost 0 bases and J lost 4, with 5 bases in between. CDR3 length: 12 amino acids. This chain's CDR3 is CASSLDRYEQYF. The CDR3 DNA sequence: TGTGCCAGCAGCTTGGACAGATACGAGCAGTACTTC.

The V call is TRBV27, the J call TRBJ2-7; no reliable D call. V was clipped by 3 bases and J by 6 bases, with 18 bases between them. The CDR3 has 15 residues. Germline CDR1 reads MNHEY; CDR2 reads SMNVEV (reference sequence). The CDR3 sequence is CASSFLVSPALEQYF. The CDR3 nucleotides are TGTGCCAGCAGTTTCTTGGTGAGCCCCGCTCTCGAGCAGTACTTC.

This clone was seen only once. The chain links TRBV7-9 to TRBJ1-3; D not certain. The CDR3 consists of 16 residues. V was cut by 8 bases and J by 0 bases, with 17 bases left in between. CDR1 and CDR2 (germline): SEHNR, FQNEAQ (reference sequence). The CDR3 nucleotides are TGTGCCAGCTTACCGACGGTCCCCGGCTCTGGAAACACCATATATTTT. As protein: CASLPTVPGSGNTIYF.

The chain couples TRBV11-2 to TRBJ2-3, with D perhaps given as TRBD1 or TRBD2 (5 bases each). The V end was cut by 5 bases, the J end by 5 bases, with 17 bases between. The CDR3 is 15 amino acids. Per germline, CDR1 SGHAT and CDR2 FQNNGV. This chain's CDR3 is CASSQTPGPGDTQYF. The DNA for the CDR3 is TGTGCCAGCAGCCAGACGCCGGGGCCAGGAGATACGCAGTATTTT. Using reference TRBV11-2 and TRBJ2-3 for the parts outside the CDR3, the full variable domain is EAGVAQSPRYKIIEKRQSVAFWCNPISGHATLYWYQQILGQGPKLLIQFQNNGVVDDSQLPKDRFSAERLKGVDSTLKIQPAKLEDSAVYLCASSQTPGPGDTQYFGPGTRLTVL.

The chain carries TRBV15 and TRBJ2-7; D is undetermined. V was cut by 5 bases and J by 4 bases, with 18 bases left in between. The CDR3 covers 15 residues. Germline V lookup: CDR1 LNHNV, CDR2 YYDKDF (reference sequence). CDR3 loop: CATSADPGETYEQYF. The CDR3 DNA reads TGTGCCACCAGCGCAGACCCCGGTGAGACTTACGAGCAGTACTTC.

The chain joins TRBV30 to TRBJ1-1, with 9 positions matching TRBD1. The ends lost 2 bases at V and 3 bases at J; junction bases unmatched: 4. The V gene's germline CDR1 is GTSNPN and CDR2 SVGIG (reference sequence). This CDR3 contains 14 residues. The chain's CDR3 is CAWSTGQGDTEAFF. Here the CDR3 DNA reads TGTGCCTGGAGTACGGGACAGGGAGACACTGAAGCTTTCTTT. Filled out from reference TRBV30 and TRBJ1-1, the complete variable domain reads SQTIHQWPATLVQPVGSPLSLECTVEGTSNPNLYWYRQAAGRGLQLLFYSVGIGQISSEVPQNLSASRPQDRQFILSSKKLLLSDSGFYLCAWSTGQGDTEAFFGQGTRLTVV.

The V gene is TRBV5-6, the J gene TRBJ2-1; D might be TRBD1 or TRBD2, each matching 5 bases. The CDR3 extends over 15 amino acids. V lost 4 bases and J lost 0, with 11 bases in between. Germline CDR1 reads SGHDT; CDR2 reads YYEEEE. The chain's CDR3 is CASSDGTDSYNEQFF. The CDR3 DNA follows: TGTGCCAGCAGCGACGGGACCGACTCCTACAATGAGCAGTTCTTC. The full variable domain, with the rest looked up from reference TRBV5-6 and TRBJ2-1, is DAGVTQSPTHLIKTRGQQVTLRCSPKSGHDTVSWYQQALGQGPQFIFQYYEEEERQRGNFPDRFSGHQFPNYSSELNVNALLLGDSALYLCASSDGTDSYNEQFFGPGTRLTVL.

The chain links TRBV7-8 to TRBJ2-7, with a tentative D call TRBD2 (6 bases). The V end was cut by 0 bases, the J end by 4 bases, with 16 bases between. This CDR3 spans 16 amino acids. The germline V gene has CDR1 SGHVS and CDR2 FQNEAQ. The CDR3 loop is CASSLAQTRFGYEQYF. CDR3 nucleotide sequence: TGTGCCAGCAGCTTAGCGCAGACTAGGTTCGGGTACGAGCAGTACTTC.

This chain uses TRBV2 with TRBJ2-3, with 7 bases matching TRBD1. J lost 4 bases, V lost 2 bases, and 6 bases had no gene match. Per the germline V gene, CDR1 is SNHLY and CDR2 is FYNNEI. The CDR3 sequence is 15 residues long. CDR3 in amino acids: CASSERGTAADTQYF. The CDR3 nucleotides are TGTGCCAGCAGTGAAAGAGGGACAGCCGCAGATACGCAGTATTTT. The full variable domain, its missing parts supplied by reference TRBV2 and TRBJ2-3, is EPEVTQTPSHQVTQMGQEVILRCVPISNHLYFYWYRQILGQKVEFLVSFYNNEISEKSEIFDDQFSVERPDGSNFTLKIRSTKLEDSAMYFCASSERGTAADTQYFGPGTRLTVL.

The CDR3 nucleotides read TGTGCCAGCAGTCAGGACACCGCCTACGAGCAGTACTTC. Its protein is CASSQDTAYEQYF. This sequence joins TRBV27 and TRBJ2-7; a weak D match, TRBD1 (5 bases). This CDR3 contains 13 residues. V was trimmed by 5 bases and J by 2 bases, leaving 10 bases between them. The germline gives CDR1 MNHEY, CDR2 SMNVEV (reference sequence).

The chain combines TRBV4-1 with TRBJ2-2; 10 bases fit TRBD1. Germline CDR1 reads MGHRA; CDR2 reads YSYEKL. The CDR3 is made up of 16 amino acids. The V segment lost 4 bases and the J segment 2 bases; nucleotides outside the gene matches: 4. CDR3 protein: CASSPGTGANTGELFF. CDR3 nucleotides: TGCGCCAGCAGCCCCGGGACAGGGGCAAACACCGGGGAGCTGTTTTTT.

The DNA of the CDR3 is TGCAGCGTCGTACCGACAGGTAGGAACTACGAGCAGTACTTC. This encodes CSVVPTGRNYEQYF. V gene TRBV29-1 combines with J gene TRBJ2-7, with TRBD1 as a possible D gene (6 bases). CDR1 is SQVTM, CDR2 ANQGSEA, per germline. The CDR3 covers 14 residues. The germline V and J ends were trimmed by 6 bases and 3 bases, with 18 bases remaining between them.

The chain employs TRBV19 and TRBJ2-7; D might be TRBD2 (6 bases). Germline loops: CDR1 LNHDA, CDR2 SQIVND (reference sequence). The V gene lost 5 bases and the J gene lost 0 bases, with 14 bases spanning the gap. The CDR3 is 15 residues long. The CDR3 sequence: CASSPFAGSSYEQYF. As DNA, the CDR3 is TGTGCCAGTAGTCCATTCGCCGGGAGCTCCTACGAGCAGTACTTC.

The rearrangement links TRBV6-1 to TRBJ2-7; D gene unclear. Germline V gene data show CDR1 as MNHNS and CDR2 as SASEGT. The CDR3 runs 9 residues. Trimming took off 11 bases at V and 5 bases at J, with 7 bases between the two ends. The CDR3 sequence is CASSHEQYF. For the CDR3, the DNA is TGTGCCTCATCCCACGAGCAGTACTTC.

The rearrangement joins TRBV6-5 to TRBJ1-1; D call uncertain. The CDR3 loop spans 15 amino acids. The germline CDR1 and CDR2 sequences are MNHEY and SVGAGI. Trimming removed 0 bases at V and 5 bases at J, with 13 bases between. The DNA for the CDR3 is TGTGCCAGCAGTTACTCGCAAGGACGCAGAACTGAAGCTTTCTTT. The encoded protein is CASSYSQGRRTEAFF.

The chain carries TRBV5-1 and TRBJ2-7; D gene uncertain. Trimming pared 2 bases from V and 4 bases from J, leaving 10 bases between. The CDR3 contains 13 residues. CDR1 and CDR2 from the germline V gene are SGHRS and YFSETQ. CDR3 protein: CASSFLGGYEQYF. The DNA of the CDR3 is TGCGCCAGCAGCTTTCTGGGTGGGTACGAGCAGTACTTC.

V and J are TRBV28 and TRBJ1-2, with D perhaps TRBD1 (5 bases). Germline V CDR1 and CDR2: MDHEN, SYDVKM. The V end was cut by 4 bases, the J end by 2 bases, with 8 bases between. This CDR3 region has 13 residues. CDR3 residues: CASSSTANYGYTF. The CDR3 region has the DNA TGTGCCAGCAGTTCGACAGCCAACTATGGCTACACCTTC.

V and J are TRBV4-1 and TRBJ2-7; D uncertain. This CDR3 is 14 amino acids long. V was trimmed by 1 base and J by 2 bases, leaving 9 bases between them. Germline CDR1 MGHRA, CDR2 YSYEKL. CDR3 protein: CASSQGDGTYEQYF. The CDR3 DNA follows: TGCGCCAGCAGCCAAGGAGACGGCACCTACGAGCAGTACTTC.

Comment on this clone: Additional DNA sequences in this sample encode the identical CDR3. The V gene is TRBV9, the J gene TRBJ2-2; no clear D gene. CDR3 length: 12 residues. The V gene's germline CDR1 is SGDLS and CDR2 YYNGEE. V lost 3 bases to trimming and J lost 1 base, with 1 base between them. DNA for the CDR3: TGTGCCAGCAGCGAGAACACCGGGGAGCTGTTTTTT. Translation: CASSENTGELFF.